The present T cell receptor (beta chain) was sequenced within a study of blood T cells in healthy people across ages. Study context: About one barcoded TCR beta cDNA was captured per two T cells.

A second PCR of about 6 to 12 cycles used a sample-barcoded 5' primer and a J-beta primer mix. Each CDR3 protein gets one entry after TCRdb re-called the 5' RACE reads with MiXCR. The table has roughly 900,000 distinct CDR3 sequences, about 44% seen once. General observations from the study: Diversity estimates from one million T cells were considered underestimates. Fewer expanded clones and more diversity marked long-lived versus aged donors.

In the case of this clonotype: Its specificity is not known. A read error may be the cause here, since a much bigger clone is one base away.

This CDR3 has 12 amino acids. Germline loops: CDR1 SQVTM, CDR2 ANQGSEA. The sample taken for sequencing was blood. This receptor was obtained from a man aged 25 to 40 in good health. The chain combines TRBV29-1 with TRBJ1-2; no firm D call. The CDR3 nucleotides read TGCAGCGCGAGCGCGTCGGACTATGGCCACACCTTC. This sequence encodes CSASASDYGHTF.